The T cell receptor (beta chain) described here comes from a study of cytomegalovirus exposure and HLA in healthy donors. Study-wide findings and caveats: Among the sequence variants, a highly shared cluster was likely an artifact of sequencing. Within an earlier analysis, most TCR beta V segments proved productive either about 87% or about 30% of the time.

PCR used 60 Vbeta primers and 13 Jbeta primers. Repertoires were generated with immunoSEQ multiplex PCR, while TCRdb's copy carries only in-frame clones and drops some. The table lists about 140,000 clones, about three quarters of them singletons. Per germline, CDR1 SGHNT and CDR2 YYREEE (reference sequence). Trimming cost V 4 bases and J 1 base; bases outside gene matches: 6. The length of the CDR3 is 15 residues. On this clone: Its antigen is as yet unknown.

This clonotype originated in a male donor in good health and CMV-seropositive. Sequenced material: PBMCs. The chain has TRBV5-4 and TRBJ1-2, with 8 bases identical to TRBD1. CDR3 coding DNA: TGTGCCAGCAGCCCCGGGACAGGTCTTAACTATGGCTACACCTTC. Translation gives CASSPGTGLNYGYTF. The full variable domain, rest sourced from reference TRBV5-4 and TRBJ1-2, is ETGVTQSPTHLIKTRGQQVTLRCSSQSGHNTVSWYQQALGQGPQFIFQYYREEENGRGNFPPRFSGLQFPNYSSELNVNALELDDSALYLCASSPGTGLNYGYTFGSGTRLTVV.